A selection of T cell receptor beta chains follows, all from one sample in a study of T-cell memory formation after mild COVID-19. A single record per CDR3 protein comes from TCRdb applying MiXCR to the 5' RACE reads. The sample holds about 240,000 distinct CDR3 sequences, 9.4% seen once. The specimen sequenced was PBMCs or a T cell subset sorted from them (not recorded which). The receptors originated from a man aged 18 to 35 who had mild COVID-19 (a few samples of this study predate the infection). Cell type and time point are not known. The conserved cysteine and the conserved F or W are not part of the CDR3 here. For some rows the clone size is stated as once, few or many, or as a class when expanded; others skip it.

clone_size | j_call | v_call | cdr3_aa
many | TRBJ2-1 | TRBV7-9 | ASSATSGGPKGNEQF
NA | TRBJ2-1 | TRBV20-1 | SAGPGPSYNEQF
many | TRBJ1-5 | TRBV6-4 | ASSDEGIQPQH
NA | TRBJ1-2 | TRBV7-2 | ASSLGDPGPYGYT
NA | TRBJ1-2 | TRBV12-3/TRBV12-4 | ASSPFLNGYT
NA | TRBJ2-3 | TRBV6-6 | ASEGGSQY
NA | TRBJ2-7 | TRBV4-1 | ASSPPTGVHEQY
NA | TRBJ2-5 | TRBV7-7 | ASSPELAGEGETQY
many | TRBJ2-5 | TRBV11-2 | ASSRGAVGGQETQY
NA | TRBJ2-3 | TRBV2 | ASRGTSGEIDTQY
many | TRBJ2-5 | TRBV5-1 | ASSARGDRPEETQY
NA | TRBJ1-6 | TRBV4-3 | ASSQNGELSPLH
many | TRBJ1-1 | TRBV5-1 | ASSLGPGNTEAF
NA | TRBJ1-2 | TRBV29-1 | SAREFYGYT
many | TRBJ2-1 | TRBV27 | ASSLKGRPF
many | TRBJ1-2 | TRBV6-5 | ASRKQGADGYT
few | TRBJ1-5 | TRBV6-6 | ASSYPRGGGNQPQH
NA | TRBJ2-3 | TRBV29-1 | SGGGTGGADTQY
few | TRBJ1-1 | TRBV7-8 | ASGRKYTEAF
NA | TRBJ1-1 | TRBV6-5 | ASSYRRQNTEAF
NA | TRBJ2-1 | TRBV20-1 | SAPARVEQF
few | TRBJ2-5 | TRBV5-6 | ASSLYEAGGTQY
NA | TRBJ2-5 | TRBV11-1 | ASSPRQGSGLETQY
few | TRBJ2-6 | TRBV5-1 | ASSLYWGASSGANVLT
NA | TRBJ2-1 | TRBV20-1 | SARDRGSNEQF
few | TRBJ1-1 | TRBV20-1 | SARQGWMNTEAF
many | TRBJ2-1 | TRBV20-1 | SAALVRERNEQF
few | TRBJ2-6 | TRBV9 | ASSVGASGANVLT
many | TRBJ1-3 | TRBV5-1 | ASRDVGNTIY
NA | TRBJ1-4 | TRBV20-1 | SARDSKKSEKLF
few | TRBJ2-3 | TRBV20-1 | SASISGRTDTQY
NA | TRBJ2-1 | TRBV6-2/TRBV6-3 | ASRQANEINEQF
few | TRBJ2-1 | TRBV4-3 | ASSRAGDGDEQF
NA | TRBJ1-5 | TRBV7-2 | ASSFSGGGNQPQH
NA | TRBJ2-5 | TRBV2 | ASSEGGSWGAQETQY
few | TRBJ2-3 | TRBV6-2/TRBV6-3 | ASTDPQPDTQY
NA | TRBJ2-3 | TRBV12-3/TRBV12-4 | ASSFGHSTDTQY
once | TRBJ1-1 | TRBV7-9 | ASSPLMAQKNTEAF
few | TRBJ2-7 | TRBV25-1 | ASRPTGGFEQY
NA | TRBJ2-3 | TRBV5-1 | ASSLGPPADTQY
medium-sized | TRBJ2-6 | TRBV10-3 | AISEPRAGFVLT
NA | TRBJ1-2 | TRBV5-1 | ASSPTRTGLGYT
few | TRBJ2-3 | TRBV6-5 | ASSRLGRSTDTQY
few | TRBJ1-2 | TRBV19 | ASSIVSAALYGYT
NA | TRBJ2-2 | TRBV9 | ASSVTGGPGELF
many | TRBJ2-1 | TRBV4-1 | ASSPGTARVNEQF
NA | TRBJ2-2 | TRBV7-9 | ASSITQAGELF
NA | TRBJ2-7 | TRBV10-3 | AISGTQGYEQY
NA | TRBJ2-5 | TRBV20-1 | SAYIAGQGTQY